The 11 T cell receptor beta chains reported below all come from one sample, sequenced in a study of blood T cell repertoires in COVID-19. The repertoire was sequenced with immunoSEQ multiplex PCR; TCRdb's copy has only in-frame clones and lacks some. Of under 250,000 clones in the sample, 86% were seen once. Sequencing was done on a sample of peripheral blood. These receptors were taken from a woman of 80 years or more with COVID-19, enrolled during active disease.

V is TRBV28 and J is TRBJ1-1; 10 bases agree with TRBD1. Germline lookup yields CDR1 MDHEN and CDR2 SYDVKM. Trimming removed 6 bases from V and 7 bases from J; junction bases left unmatched: 11. This CDR3 spans 15 amino acids. CDR3 protein: CASSLTGQGNVEAFF. DNA for the CDR3: TGTGCCAGCAGCCTTACGGGACAGGGGAATGTTGAAGCTTTCTTT.

The chain carries TRBV25-1 and TRBJ1-5; 10 bases agree with TRBD1. CDR3 length: 14 residues. The V and J ends lost 6 bases and 4 bases, in that order; junction bases with no gene match: 3. CDR1 is MGHDK, CDR2 SYGVNS, per germline. CDR3 DNA sequence: TGTGCCAGCAGGGGACAGGGGCGGAATCAGCCCCAGCATTTT. Amino acids: CASRGQGRNQPQHF. Full variable domain (outside the CDR3, taken from reference TRBV25-1 and TRBJ1-5): EADIYQTPRYLVIGTGKKITLECSQTMGHDKMYWYQQDPGMELHLIHYSYGVNSTEKGDLSSESTVSRIRTEHFPLTLESARPSHTSQYLCASRGQGRNQPQHFGDGTRLSIL.

The V and J genes are TRBV6-2 or TRBV6-3 and TRBJ1-1; TRBD1 aligns across 9 bases. The J segment lost 3 bases and the V segment lost 6 bases, leaving 11 bases of the junction unmatched. Germline V lookup: CDR1 MNHEY, CDR2 SVGEGT. This CDR3 spans 16 amino acids. The CDR3, as DNA: TGTGCCAGCAGCACGGGGGACAGGGTATACGACACTGAAGCTTTCTTT. Protein sequence: CASSTGDRVYDTEAFF.

The gene calls are TRBV27 and TRBJ1-6; 8 bases line up with TRBD1. V dropped 6 bases and J dropped 7; count of bases not matched to a gene: 5. In germline, CDR1 is MNHEY, CDR2 SMNVEV (reference sequence). The CDR3 runs to 14 residues. Written as DNA, the CDR3 is TGTGCCAGCAGCCACGACAGGGGCAATTCACCCCTCCACTTT. This encodes CASSHDRGNSPLHF.

This chain joins TRBV5-8 and TRBJ2-1, with 14 bases lining up with TRBD2. The V gene end was trimmed by 3 bases and the J gene end by 1 base; junction bases not matched to a gene: 6. The germline V gene has CDR1 SGHTS and CDR2 YDEGEE. The CDR3 spans 18 residues. For the CDR3, the DNA is TGTGCCAGCAGCTCGGGACTAGCGGGGGCCCTTTCCTACAATGAGCAGTTCTTC. Translation: CASSSGLAGALSYNEQFF.

The V gene is TRBV10-1, the J gene TRBJ1-3; D remains unclear. Per germline, CDR1 WNHNN and CDR2 SYGVQD (reference sequence). V was pared by 2 bases and J by 0 bases, with 8 bases between. The CDR3 covers 15 residues. The CDR3 coding sequence is TGCGCCAGCAGTGAGGAGGGCTACTCTGGAAACACCATATATTTT. Translated, it gives CASSEEGYSGNTIYF.

Concerning this clone itself: One junction end disagrees with the germline gene, perhaps due to a read error. This rearrangement joins TRBV5-1 to TRBJ2-1, with 8 positions matching TRBD2. The CDR3 has 15 residues. Germline CDR1 is SGHRS and CDR2 is YFSETQ. CDR3 bases: TGCGCCAGCAGCTTACGGACTAGCTCCAACAATGAGCAGTTCTTC. Translation gives CASSLRTSSNNEQFF.

CDR3: CASRQNLKSSPLHF. In DNA form, the CDR3 reads TGCGCCAGCAGACAGAACCTTAAGAGTTCACCCCTCCACTTT. The chain employs TRBV5-1 and TRBJ1-6; D uncertain. The CDR3 loop spans 14 amino acids. Germline CDR1 reads SGHRS; CDR2 reads YFSETQ. The ends were cut back, 5 bases at V and 9 bases at J, with 15 bases in the middle.

The chain joins TRBV11-2 to TRBJ2-7; no clear D gene. The CDR3 is 15 amino acids. The germline gives CDR1 SGHAT, CDR2 FQNNGV. V was trimmed by 2 bases and J by 0 bases, leaving 11 bases between them. CDR3: CASSLNIGGSYEQYV. The DNA of the CDR3 is TGTGCCAGCAGCTTAAATATAGGCGGCTCCTACGAGCAGTACGTC.

CDR3 amino acids: CASGKGGAYEQYF. In nucleotides, the CDR3 is TGTGCCAGCGGGAAGGGGGGGGCCTACGAGCAGTACTTC. The V and J genes are TRBV6-5 and TRBJ2-7, with D possibly being TRBD2 (7 bases). CDR1 and CDR2 from the germline V gene are MNHEY and SVGAGI. Between the trimmed V and J ends, which lost 8 bases and 2 bases, there was a span of 13 bases. The CDR3 runs 13 residues.

This clone occurred once. The genes are TRBV5-1 and TRBJ1-4; D not resolved. Trimming shortened V by 0 bases and J by 0 bases, and 6 bases separated the two germline ends. This CDR3 is 15 amino acids long. CDR1 and CDR2 from the germline V gene are SGHRS and YFSETQ. CDR3: CASSLGHSTNEKLFF. CDR3 bases: TGCGCCAGCAGCTTGGGACATTCAACTAATGAAAAACTGTTTTTT.